Below are 8 T cell receptor beta chains sequenced from a single sample in a study of cytomegalovirus exposure and HLA in healthy donors. PCR primers comprised 60 Vbeta and 13 Jbeta primers. Sequencing used immunoSEQ multiplex PCR; TCRdb keeps in-frame clones, though not all of them. This table holds 100,000 or so clones, about 77% found once. Sequenced: PBMCs. These receptors all stem from a woman between 45 and 65 years old in good health and CMV-seropositive.

Note on this clone: One end of the junction varies from germline; a read error may be responsible. The genes are TRBV7-9 and TRBJ2-2, with unresolved D. Germline CDR1 reads SEHNR; CDR2 reads FQNEAQ (reference sequence). The CDR3 extends over 15 amino acids. The CDR3 DNA reads as TGTGCCAGCAGGTTAGGATCCGGGAACACCGGGGAGCTGTTTTTT. As protein: CASRLGSGNTGELFF.

The CDR3 sequence is CASSLLAGEAGELFF. Here the CDR3 DNA reads TGTGCCAGCAGCTTACTAGCGGGGGAGGCCGGGGAGCTGTTTTTT. The gene calls are TRBV7-3 and TRBJ2-2; 10 bases are shared with TRBD2. This CDR3 comprises 15 residues. V lost 2 bases, J lost 6 bases, and 3 bases stayed unmatched. Germline CDR1 and CDR2: SGHTA and FQGTGA. The whole variable domain, remainder taken from reference TRBV7-3 and TRBJ2-2, is GAGVSQTPSNKVTEKGKYVELRCDPISGHTALYWYRQSLGQGPEFLIYFQGTGAADDSGLPNDRFFAVRPEGSVSTLKIQRTERGDSAVYLCASSLLAGEAGELFFGEGSRLTVL.

Concerning this clone: A junction boundary mismatches the germline segment, possibly from a read error. The gene calls are TRBV7-9 and TRBJ2-7; 8 nucleotides align to TRBD1. This CDR3 is built from 17 residues. Germline loops: CDR1 SEHNR, CDR2 FQNEAQ (reference sequence). In DNA form, the CDR3 reads TGTTCCAGCAGCTTAGAGCGGCGGACAGGGTCCCCCTACGAGCAGTACTTC. Translated, it gives CSSSLERRTGSPYEQYF.

This chain uses TRBV4-2 with TRBJ1-2; the match to TRBD1 covers 10 bases. Per the germline V gene, CDR1 is LGHNA and CDR2 is YNFKEQ. V shed 7 bases, J shed 4 bases, and the junction held 12 bases outside the gene matches. This CDR3 comprises 16 residues. The CDR3 spells CASKEDRGRLPYGYTF. The CDR3 bases are TGTGCCAGCAAGGAAGACAGGGGGCGCCTCCCCTATGGCTACACCTTC.

The genes are TRBV4-2 and TRBJ2-7; TRBD2 matches at 8 bases. Trimming cost V 2 bases and J 6 bases; bases outside gene matches: 21. There are 19 residues in the CDR3. Per germline, CDR1 LGHNA and CDR2 YNFKEQ. The CDR3 DNA follows: TGTGCCAGCAGCCAATCGGGGGGAGGGGCGGGAGGTCTTGCTCGCGAGCAGTACTTC. Translating it yields CASSQSGGGAGGLAREQYF.

The chain couples TRBV9 to TRBJ1-6, with a tentative D call TRBD1 (5 bases). Per the germline V gene, CDR1 is SGDLS and CDR2 is YYNGEE. V was shortened by 4 bases and J by 8 bases, with 16 bases between the two germline ends. The CDR3 is 15 amino acids. The CDR3 DNA reads TGTGCCAGCAGCCCCGGGAGGGACGGTTATTCACCCCTCCACTTT. It encodes CASSPGRDGYSPLHF.

The gene calls are TRBV7-9 and TRBJ2-7; D is perhaps TRBD2 (5 bases). Per germline, CDR1 SEHNR and CDR2 FQNEAQ (reference sequence). The CDR3 covers 13 residues. The V gene lost 5 bases and the J gene lost 6 bases, with 14 bases spanning the gap. CDR3 coding DNA: TGTGCCAGCAGCGCCTCTAGCCTAACCGAGCAGTACTTC. Translating gives CASSASSLTEQYF. Supplemented by reference TRBV7-9 and TRBJ2-7, the full variable domain reads DTGVSQNPRHKITKRGQNVTFRCDPISEHNRLYWYRQTLGQGPEFLTYFQNEAQLEKSRLLSDRFSAERPKGSFSTLEIQRTEQGDSAMYLCASSASSLTEQYFGPGTRLTVT.

This sequence joins TRBV29-1 and TRBJ2-3, with a weak D call TRBD1 (7 bases). Looked up from germline, CDR1 is SQVTM and CDR2 is ANQGSEA. The CDR3 has 12 amino acids. V was pared by 3 bases and J by 4 bases, with 8 bases between. CDR3 DNA sequence: TGCAGCGTTGACAGGGGGGCAGATACGCAGTATTTT. Translated: CSVDRGADTQYF.